This is a list of T cell receptor beta chains from one sample in a study of PD-1 blockade in mismatch repair-deficient tumors. Using immunoSEQ multiplex PCR, the repertoire was profiled, and TCRdb retains in-frame clones only, with some absent. The sample contains tens of thousands of clones, almost 85% of which appear only once. The sample consisted of peripheral blood, taken 2 weeks after starting pembrolizumab. Source of these receptors: an adult with mismatch repair-deficient cancer. CDR3s include the opening cysteine and the closing phenylalanine or tryptophan.

v_call: TRBV19; j_call: TRBJ1-2; cdr3_aa: CASSSPRDSANYGYTF
v_call: TRBV12-5; j_call: TRBJ2-1; cdr3_aa: CASGPSSGRENLFF
v_call: TRBV29-1; j_call: TRBJ2-1; cdr3_aa: CSVEDYNEQFF
v_call: TRBV28; j_call: TRBJ2-3; cdr3_aa: CASSLTTVYTTDTQYF
v_call: TRBV13; j_call: TRBJ2-5; cdr3_aa: CASSPSRAGGVGETQYF
v_call: TRBV7-2; j_call: TRBJ1-3; cdr3_aa: CASSLLGTGVGNTIYF
v_call: TRBV20-1; j_call: TRBJ2-3; cdr3_aa: CSARVVDTQYF
v_call: TRBV4-3; j_call: TRBJ2-3; cdr3_aa: CASSPGSTDTQYF
v_call: TRBV27; j_call: TRBJ2-7; cdr3_aa: CASSLTLGLGYEQYF
v_call: TRBV19; j_call: TRBJ2-7; cdr3_aa: CASSAGLAGGFEQYF
v_call: TRBV30; j_call: TRBJ2-7; cdr3_aa: CAWGRGDRGLAGIYEQYF
v_call: TRBV21-1; j_call: TRBJ2-3; cdr3_aa: CASSKGWQTTDTQYF
v_call: TRBV9; j_call: TRBJ2-7; cdr3_aa: CASSVGQGSHEQYF
v_call: TRBV28; j_call: TRBJ2-2; cdr3_aa: CASSSMGYGRINTGELFF
v_call: TRBV5-5; j_call: TRBJ2-7; cdr3_aa: CASSSDRGIHEQYF
v_call: TRBV29-1; j_call: TRBJ1-3; cdr3_aa: CSVGGAASGNTIYF
v_call: TRBV7-8; j_call: TRBJ1-2; cdr3_aa: CASSLEGRANYGYTF
v_call: TRBV28; j_call: TRBJ2-7; cdr3_aa: CASSLTDLQGEQYF
v_call: TRBV7-8; j_call: TRBJ2-1; cdr3_aa: CASRWQGRDNEQFF
v_call: TRBV4-2; j_call: TRBJ1-5; cdr3_aa: CASSQVGNSNQPQHF
v_call: TRBV2; j_call: TRBJ1-5; cdr3_aa: CASTASDRVQPQHF
v_call: TRBV4-1; j_call: TRBJ2-7; cdr3_aa: CASSQVVASGRAFFRDEQYF
v_call: TRBV7-2; j_call: TRBJ1-1; cdr3_aa: CASSLRTEAFF
v_call: TRBV29-1; j_call: TRBJ1-2; cdr3_aa: CSVRPSDRVDYGYTF
v_call: TRBV6-1; j_call: TRBJ2-5; cdr3_aa: CASREGNLQETQYF
v_call: TRBV12-5; j_call: TRBJ2-1; cdr3_aa: CASGLVALPGLAGTSYNEQFF
v_call: TRBV9; j_call: TRBJ2-5; cdr3_aa: CASSATSGRFETQYF
v_call: TRBV30; j_call: TRBJ2-2; cdr3_aa: CAWSAGLNTGELFF
v_call: TRBV19; j_call: TRBJ1-2; cdr3_aa: CASSMRGSRVNYGYTF
v_call: TRBV11-2; j_call: TRBJ2-5; cdr3_aa: CASTGGSGGETQYF
v_call: TRBV2; j_call: TRBJ2-3; cdr3_aa: CASSDRTSGATQYF
v_call: TRBV19; j_call: TRBJ1-1; cdr3_aa: CASSPYMNTEAFF
v_call: TRBV6-6; j_call: TRBJ1-1; cdr3_aa: CASNLQGRNTEAFF
v_call: TRBV30; j_call: TRBJ2-7; cdr3_aa: CAWSVGGYEQYF
v_call: TRBV2; j_call: TRBJ2-1; cdr3_aa: CASSARAIIRNEQFF
v_call: TRBV7-2; j_call: TRBJ2-7; cdr3_aa: CASSTRTGGNYEQYF
v_call: TRBV5-4; j_call: TRBJ2-5; cdr3_aa: CASSEGGSQETQYF
v_call: TRBV4-1; j_call: TRBJ2-3; cdr3_aa: CASSQVLSTDTQYF
v_call: TRBV12-5; j_call: TRBJ2-3; cdr3_aa: CASGPRLTDTQYF
v_call: TRBV7-9; j_call: TRBJ1-5; cdr3_aa: CASSLGGPPQHF
v_call: TRBV4-1; j_call: TRBJ2-7; cdr3_aa: CASSQNGVEQYF
v_call: TRBV13; j_call: TRBJ2-6; cdr3_aa: CASSLSGLLSGANVLTF
v_call: TRBV2; j_call: TRBJ2-3; cdr3_aa: CASSDWDTQYF
v_call: TRBV5-1; j_call: TRBJ1-5; cdr3_aa: CASSLVGNQPQHF
v_call: TRBV7-2; j_call: TRBJ2-3; cdr3_aa: CASSPIAGAVDTQYF
v_call: TRBV27; j_call: TRBJ2-3; cdr3_aa: CASRLTERGNTDTQYF
v_call: TRBV30; j_call: TRBJ2-7; cdr3_aa: CAWNDPGLPSSEQYF
v_call: TRBV18; j_call: TRBJ2-2; cdr3_aa: CASSPSERNTGELFF